This TCR beta chain was documented in a study of CD8+ T cells in alopecia areata. This clone was seen a handful of times. Its antigen is not known. Overall study findings and caveats: Many expanded lesional clones persisted in scalp and blood during tofacitinib treatment. Tofacitinib produced a significant decrease in scalp clonality and in expanded CD8+ clones among the top 100. Lesional scalp, especially alopecia totalis/universalis, showed higher clonality than normal scalp.

RNA, once extracted, was reverse transcribed into cDNA for use as the sequencing template. Profiling relied on immunoSEQ multiplex PCR, and the TCRdb table lists in-frame clones only, not all of them. The sample has about 70,000 clones; over 25% are singletons. CDR1 SGHDT and CDR2 YYEEEE come from the germline V gene. This CDR3 is built from 13 residues. Trimming stripped 0 bases from V and 5 bases from J, with 8 bases between. Treatment meaning: oral pan-JAK inhibitor, 5-10 mg twice daily. This chain uses TRBV5-6 with TRBJ2-5, with a tentative D call TRBD1 (6 bases). Sequenced here: CD8+ T cells sorted from blood, sampled at week 4, from a patient treated with tofacitinib. The sequence was collected from a human donor with alopecia areata. The CDR3: CASSLGQEETQYF. The DNA of the CDR3 is TGTGCCAGCAGCTTGGGACAGGAGGAGACCCAGTACTTC.